What follows is one TCR beta chain and its context. This specimen belongs to a study of blood T cell repertoires in COVID-19. The overall study: Donors in the United States, Italy and Spain gave samples during acute or convalescent COVID-19.

Original handling: The assay estimated nucleated cells by amplifying reference gene primers. TCRdb's copy holds only in-frame clones and misses some; the assay was immunoSEQ multiplex PCR. The V and J calls and clone size were taken over from that table, and D and trimming were inferred from the DNA. This sample has about 350,000 clones, with roughly 87% found just once. Participant age was roughly 18 to 89 years, and participants resided in fewer than 30 US areas. Donors of Cohort 3 who recovered were those that had two negative PCRs, clearance, or symptom resolution. Germline V gives CDR1 SNHLY, CDR2 FYNNEI. The CDR3 runs 13 residues. V shed 6 bases and J shed 1 base, with 9 bases lying between them.

What was sequenced was PBMCs or T cells enriched from blood (not recorded which). This clonotype originated in a woman aged 25 to 39 who had recovered from COVID-19. The chain employs TRBV2 and TRBJ1-1; D not certain. As DNA, the CDR3 is TGTGCCAGCAGGGAGGTCTCGAACACTGAAGCTTTCTTT. Amino acid sequence: CASREVSNTEAFF.